This entry lists 10 T cell receptor beta chains sequenced from one sample in a study of cytomegalovirus exposure and HLA in healthy donors. It was with 60 Vbeta and 13 Jbeta primers that the PCR ran. The protocol was immunoSEQ multiplex PCR, while the TCRdb copy is restricted to in-frame clones and leaves out a portion. This sample has 140,000 or so clones, with 70% to 85% found just once. The sequenced sample was PBMCs. The receptors shown here come from an older woman in good health and CMV-seropositive.

The chain couples TRBV9 to TRBJ2-5, with D maybe TRBD2 (5 bases). V lost 3 bases and J lost 7, with 13 bases in between. Germline CDR1 and CDR2: SGDLS and YYNGEE. The CDR3 has 13 amino acids. The CDR3 bases are TGTGCCAGCAGCGCTAGCAGCCCTGGGACCCAGTACTTC. Residues: CASSASSPGTQYF.

The chain carries TRBV27 and TRBJ1-2, with D uncertain. Deletions cut 3 bases from V and 2 bases from J, with 7 bases between. Per germline, CDR1 MNHEY and CDR2 SMNVEV (reference sequence). This CDR3 spans 13 amino acids. CDR3 sequence reads: CASSFGENYGYTF. Written as DNA, the CDR3 is TGTGCCAGCAGTTTTGGTGAGAACTATGGCTACACCTTC.

The DNA of the CDR3 is TGTGCCAGCAGTGGAATCGGGCGGGGTTTGACCTACGAGCAGTACTTC. Its protein is CASSGIGRGLTYEQYF. The chain combines TRBV25-1 with TRBJ2-7; a possible D gene is TRBD2 (6 bases). CDR1 and CDR2 from the germline V gene are MGHDK and SYGVNS. The CDR3 has 16 residues. Between the trimmed V and J ends, which lost 4 bases and 2 bases, there was a span of 18 bases.

This clone has just one count. The gene calls are TRBV4-3 and TRBJ2-5; 11 positions match TRBD2. The J call may be wrong; the DNA end is better matched by TRBJ2-7. Germline V gene lookup returns CDR1 LGHNA and CDR2 YSLEER. The CDR3 consists of 17 residues. CDR3 sequence: CASSPRIAGGPPYEQYF. In DNA form, the CDR3 reads TGCGCCAGCAGCCCTCGGATAGCGGGAGGGCCCCCCTACGAGCAGTACTTC.

The chain employs TRBV27 and TRBJ2-7; 7 positions match TRBD1. The CDR3 totals 12 residues. The V gene's germline CDR1 is MNHEY and CDR2 SMNVEV (reference sequence). V shed 5 bases and J 7 bases; nucleotides not matched to a gene: 5. In DNA, the CDR3 is TGTGCCAGCAGTCAGACAGGGTGGGAGCAGTACTTC. Protein: CASSQTGWEQYF.

V and J are TRBV6-6 and TRBJ1-6, with a tentative D call TRBD1 (6 bases). This CDR3 region has 15 residues. The ends were cut back, 8 bases at V and 5 bases at J, with 16 bases in the middle. CDR1 and CDR2 from the germline V gene are MNHNY and SVGAGI (reference sequence). CDR3: CASGIWGRDNSPLHF. CDR3 DNA sequence: TGTGCCAGCGGAATTTGGGGGCGGGATAATTCACCCCTCCACTTT.

The chain recombines TRBV28 with TRBJ1-5, with TRBD1 matching 8 bases. CDR3 length equals 15 residues. Germline assignment: CDR1 MDHEN and CDR2 SYDVKM. The J segment lost 4 bases and the V segment lost 6 bases, leaving 8 bases of the junction unmatched. Written as DNA, the CDR3 is TGTGCCAGCAGATCCGACAGGGGATGGAATCAGCCCCAGCATTTT. The encoded protein is CASRSDRGWNQPQHF.

The CDR3: CAISDHPSSGGEQYF. The CDR3 nucleotides are TGTGCCATCAGTGACCATCCTTCTAGCGGGGGTGAGCAGTACTTC. The genes are TRBV10-3 and TRBJ2-7; TRBD2 agrees at 10 bases. This CDR3 has 15 amino acids. J was trimmed by 7 bases and V by 3 bases; bases with no gene match: 9. Germline CDR1 ENHRY, CDR2 SYGVKD.

This clone was observed a few times. The rearrangement joins TRBV7-9 to TRBJ2-7; TRBD2 agrees at 7 bases. V lost 9 bases to trimming and J lost 4 bases; unmatched junction nucleotides: 12. Germline CDR1 reads SEHNR; CDR2 reads FQNEAQ (reference sequence). The CDR3 runs 14 residues. CDR3 in DNA: TGTGCCAGGAGCCGCGGCCGGGGGGTTTACGAGCAGTACTTC. It translates to CARSRGRGVYEQYF.

The CDR3 nucleotides are TGTGCCAGTAGTATTCAGGGTATCGGCAATCAGCCCCAGCATTTT. It yields the protein CASSIQGIGNQPQHF. The chain employs TRBV19 and TRBJ1-5, with a weak D call TRBD1 (5 bases). The germline gives CDR1 LNHDA, CDR2 SQIVND (reference sequence). The CDR3 runs 15 residues. V lost 3 bases, J lost 2 bases, and 11 bases lay in between.